Shown below are 5 T cell receptor beta chains from a single sample sequenced in a study of cytomegalovirus exposure and HLA in healthy donors. This table comes from immunoSEQ multiplex PCR, and its TCRdb copy is limited to in-frame clones, with some not included. The table shows about 98,000 clones, with roughly 95% occurring only once. Sequencing used PBMCs. These receptors were collected from a woman aged 18-30 years in good health and CMV-seronegative.

The chain carries TRBV2 and TRBJ2-3; D uncertain. Trimming pared 7 bases from V and 2 bases from J, leaving 13 bases between. The CDR3 contains 14 residues. Germline lookup yields CDR1 SNHLY and CDR2 FYNNEI. CDR3 protein: CASTTRGITDTQYF. In DNA form, the CDR3 reads TGTGCCAGCACCACACGCGGAATCACAGATACGCAGTATTTT. Looking up the rest from reference TRBV2 and TRBJ2-3 gives the full variable domain: EPEVTQTPSHQVTQMGQEVILRCVPISNHLYFYWYRQILGQKVEFLVSFYNNEISEKSEIFDDQFSVERPDGSNFTLKIRSTKLEDSAMYFCASTTRGITDTQYFGPGTRLTVL.

This chain links TRBV5-8 with TRBJ2-7; TRBD2 aligns across 8 bases. V lost 4 bases to trimming and J lost 5 bases; unmatched junction nucleotides: 11. The CDR3 covers 15 residues. The germline V gene has CDR1 SGHTS and CDR2 YDEGEE. CDR3 nucleotide sequence: TGTGCCAGCAGCAGCGGGGGTCAAGGACTGAACGAGCAGTACTTC. It encodes CASSSGGQGLNEQYF.

The J gene is TRBJ1-1, the V gene TRBV19; D gene ambiguous. The ends were cut back, 1 base at V and 7 bases at J, with 4 bases in the middle. Germline lookup yields CDR1 LNHDA and CDR2 SQIVND (reference sequence). CDR3 size: 11 residues. As DNA, the CDR3 is TGTGCCAGTAGTATAGGTAGTGAAGCTTTCTTT. Amino acid sequence: CASSIGSEAFF.

V gene TRBV29-1 combines with J gene TRBJ2-7; 9 bases agree with TRBD1. The CDR3 contains 14 residues. After removal of 3 bases from V and 9 bases from J, the junction contained 12 bases not matched to a gene. Per the germline V gene, CDR1 is SQVTM and CDR2 is ANQGSEA. The CDR3 loop is CSVDAQQGAGGQYF. Written as DNA, the CDR3 is TGCAGCGTTGACGCCCAACAGGGGGCTGGGGGGCAGTACTTC.

The rearrangement uses TRBV15 and TRBJ2-7; D is possibly TRBD2 (5 bases). This CDR3 is 14 amino acids long. Germline CDR1 and CDR2: LNHNV and YYDKDF (reference sequence). V was pared by 6 bases and J by 2 bases, with 14 bases between. CDR3 protein: CATRSRGSPYEQYF. CDR3 DNA sequence: TGTGCCACCAGGTCCCGAGGGTCTCCCTACGAGCAGTACTTC.